Listed below are T cell receptor beta chains from one sample, sequenced in a study of vaccination effects on CD4 cells after COVID-19. Produced via immunoSEQ multiplex PCR; TCRdb's table is partial and in-frame only. The data contain around 71,000 clones, approximately 72% of them singletons. Which antigens these TCRs recognize remains unknown. Sample: CD4+ T cells from PBMCs cultured with HCoV-OC43 spike peptides, taken before COVID-19 vaccination. These receptors were collected from a human donor who received a COVID-19 vaccine. The CDR3 runs from the conserved cysteine through the conserved F or W. Fields, in order: clone size, J gene, V gene, D gene, CDR3 protein, CDR3 DNA. D genes are given only for firm matches. Clone size is shown for a subset of rows, as once, few, many or a class of expanded clone.

few,TRBJ2-3,TRBV15,TRBD2,CATMAGGTDTQYF,TGTGCCACCATGGCGGGGGGGACAGATACGCAGTATTTT
-,TRBJ2-5,TRBV3-1/TRBV3-2,-,CASSFTRGETQYF,TGTGCCAGCAGCTTTACCAGGGGAGAGACCCAGTACTTC
-,TRBJ1-5,TRBV6-6,-,CASRMRGNQPQHF,TGTGCCAGCAGGATGCGGGGCAATCAGCCCCAGCATTTT
-,TRBJ1-1,TRBV5-1,-,CASSYTLRQGNTEAFF,TGCGCCAGCAGCTACACGCTCCGCCAGGGGAACACTGAAGCTTTCTTT
-,TRBJ1-3,TRBV4-2,TRBD1,CASSQDIYRGPGNTIYF,TGTGCCAGCAGCCAAGATATTTACAGGGGGCCTGGAAACACCATATATTTT
-,TRBJ1-5,TRBV30,-,CATGGYNQPQHF,TGTGCCACCGGGGGGTACAATCAGCCCCAGCATTTT
-,TRBJ1-3,TRBV10-3,-,CAIRTEGNTIYF,TGTGCCATAAGGACAGAAGGAAACACCATATATTTT
-,TRBJ2-5,TRBV30,-,CAWSTRRSPRETQYF,TGTGCCTGGAGTACCCGACGCTCCCCTCGGGAGACCCAGTACTTC
-,TRBJ2-5,TRBV7-2,-,CASSRFGAGQGKETQYF,TGTGCCAGCAGCCGGTTCGGGGCGGGGCAGGGAAAAGAGACCCAGTACTTC
-,TRBJ2-1,TRBV5-1,TRBD2,CASSSTSFYNEQFF,TGCGCCAGCAGCTCGACTAGCTTTTACAATGAGCAGTTCTTC
-,TRBJ1-6,TRBV19,-,CASSIAGLNNSPLHF,TGTGCCAGTAGTATAGCCGGGCTCAATAATTCACCCCTCCACTTT
-,TRBJ2-2,TRBV5-1,-,CASMGVITGNTGELFF,TGCGCCAGCATGGGGGTGATTACAGGGAACACCGGGGAGCTGTTTTTT
-,TRBJ1-1,TRBV9,-,CASSVIAENTEAFF,TGTGCCAGCAGCGTTATTGCAGAAAATACTGAAGCTTTCTTT
-,TRBJ1-5,TRBV7-2,-,CASSPGPINNQPQHF,TGTGCCAGCAGCCCCGGCCCAATTAACAATCAGCCCCAGCATTTT
-,TRBJ2-5,TRBV27,-,CASSFGGRQETQYF,TGTGCCAGCAGTTTCGGGGGGCGACAAGAGACCCAGTACTTC
-,TRBJ1-2,TRBV18,TRBD1,CASSLSGQGTGGYTF,TGTGCCAGCTCACTTTCCGGACAGGGCACGGGTGGCTACACCTTC
-,TRBJ2-3,TRBV5-8,TRBD2,CASSRTSGGRTDTQYF,TGTGCCAGCAGCCGGACTAGCGGGGGACGCACAGATACGCAGTATTTT
-,TRBJ1-5,TRBV28,-,CASQVGAGQGNQPQHF,TGTGCCAGCCAAGTCGGGGCAGGGCAGGGGAATCAGCCCCAGCATTTT
-,TRBJ1-3,TRBV6-5,TRBD1,CASRETGKRNTIYF,TGTGCCAGCAGAGAGACAGGGAAAAGAAACACCATATATTTT
-,TRBJ1-4,TRBV12-5,-,CASGSLPDGRTEIEKLFF,TGTGCTAGTGGTTCCCTCCCTGACGGGAGGACTGAGATAGAAAAACTGTTTTTT
-,TRBJ1-2,TRBV6-1,-,CASSDSGGTNYGYTF,TGTGCCAGCAGTGATTCCGGGGGGACTAACTATGGCTACACCTTC
-,TRBJ2-5,TRBV18,TRBD2,CASSPFRAGLQETQYF,TGTGCCAGCTCACCTTTCCGAGCGGGACTACAAGAGACCCAGTACTTC
-,TRBJ1-2,TRBV6-1,-,CASSEERGRRGYTF,TGTGCCAGCAGTGAAGAAAGGGGTAGGCGAGGCTACACCTTC
-,TRBJ1-5,TRBV29-1,TRBD1,CSAATGAEQPQHF,TGCAGCGCGGCGACAGGGGCGGAGCAGCCCCAGCATTTT
-,TRBJ2-1,TRBV3-1/TRBV3-2,-,CASSQGVRFSHEQFF,TGTGCCAGCAGCCAAGGAGTAAGGTTTTCCCATGAGCAGTTCTTC
-,TRBJ2-5,TRBV29-1,-,CSVERAWKTQYF,TGCAGCGTTGAAAGGGCGTGGAAGACCCAGTACTTC
-,TRBJ1-6,TRBV11-2,TRBD1,CASSQAGGNSPLHF,TGTGCCAGCAGCCAAGCAGGGGGAAATTCACCCCTCCACTTT
-,TRBJ2-6,TRBV27,-,CASKWGTDFNSGANVLTF,TGTGCCAGCAAGTGGGGAACGGATTTTAACTCTGGGGCCAACGTCCTGACTTTC
-,TRBJ1-1,TRBV6-1,-,CASSDPRGGIYTEAFF,TGTGCCAGCAGTGATCCCCGCGGGGGTATTTACACTGAAGCTTTCTTT
-,TRBJ1-5,TRBV5-4,-,CASSLDSNQPQHF,TGTGCCAGCAGCTTGGACAGCAATCAGCCCCAGCATTTT
-,TRBJ2-5,TRBV4-2,TRBD1,CASSQDWGTGETQYF,TGTGCCAGCAGCCAAGATTGGGGGACAGGGGAGACCCAGTACTTC
-,TRBJ1-2,TRBV6-5,-,CASSLFQGTRGYTF,TGTGCCAGCAGCCTTTTTCAAGGGACGAGGGGCTACACCTTC
-,TRBJ1-1,TRBV2,-,CASSARWMNTEAFF,TGTGCCAGCAGTGCACGGTGGATGAACACTGAAGCTTTCTTT
-,TRBJ2-1,TRBV7-2,TRBD2,CASSLVRLAGPNEQFF,TGTGCCAGCAGCTTAGTGCGACTAGCGGGTCCCAATGAGCAGTTCTTC
-,TRBJ1-1,TRBV19,-,CASKPRVETPEAFF,TGTGCCAGTAAGCCGCGCGTGGAGACGCCTGAAGCTTTCTTT
-,TRBJ2-2,TRBV6-1,-,CASSEGNVRSNTGELFF,TGTGCCAGCAGTGAAGGGAATGTCAGGTCGAACACCGGGGAGCTGTTTTTT
-,TRBJ1-2,TRBV7-3,-,CASSPRTGDSAYGYTF,TGTGCCAGCAGCCCGAGAACGGGGGATAGTGCCTATGGCTACACCTTC
-,TRBJ2-3,TRBV5-5,-,CASSLGIWGNTDTQYF,TGTGCCAGCAGCTTGGGGATTTGGGGAAACACAGATACGCAGTATTTT
-,TRBJ1-4,TRBV6-5,-,CASSSGAGLEKLFF,TGTGCCAGCAGCTCAGGGGCGGGTCTTGAAAAACTGTTTTTT
-,TRBJ1-3,TRBV28,TRBD1,CASRQKGQGGNTIYF,TGTGCCAGCAGACAGAAGGGACAGGGGGGAAACACCATATATTTT
-,TRBJ1-5,TRBV6-5,TRBD1,CASRLGQGAGQPQHF,TGTGCCAGCAGGCTGGGACAGGGGGCAGGACAGCCCCAGCATTTT
-,TRBJ1-5,TRBV10-2,-,CASSRNSNQPQHF,TGCGCCAGCAGCCGAAATAGCAATCAGCCCCAGCATTTT
-,TRBJ1-2,TRBV18,-,CASSPQARGDYGYTF,TGTGCCAGCTCACCCCAGGCAAGGGGCGACTATGGCTACACCTTC
-,TRBJ2-3,TRBV5-8,-,CATKVYGFSSNTDTQYF,TGTGCCACCAAGGTGTACGGGTTTAGCTCGAACACAGATACGCAGTATTTT
-,TRBJ2-1,TRBV18,-,CASSPGVPYNEQFF,TGTGCCAGCTCACCAGGTGTACCCTACAATGAGCAGTTCTTC
-,TRBJ1-1,TRBV28,-,CASTKGTEAFF,TGTGCCAGCACCAAGGGCACTGAAGCTTTCTTT